This T cell receptor beta chain was found in a study of radiation and T cells in renal cell carcinoma. The time point is: blood 4 weeks post-SBRT, at nephrectomy. The treatment was: 15 Gy SBRT to primary tumor, nephrectomy 4 weeks later. The ends were cut back, 4 bases at V and 4 bases at J, with 10 bases in the middle. CDR3 size: 13 residues. Germline-derived CDR1 and CDR2 are SGHTA and FQGTGA. Assay used: immunoSEQ multiplex PCR; TCRdb lists only in-frame clones, some missing. This table has under 100,000 clones, around 81% appearing once. Sequences were derived from blood, sampled from a patient whose treatment included radiotherapy and nephrectomy. The chain is built from TRBV7-3 and TRBJ2-5; D is perhaps TRBD2 (5 bases). The TCR was taken from a man aged 50 or older with renal cell carcinoma. CDR3 region: CASSSLVRETQYF. In nucleotides, the CDR3 is TGTGCCAGCAGCTCACTAGTCCGAGAGACCCAGTACTTC.